The 23 T cell receptor beta chains below were found in one sample sequenced in a study of early T cells in non-severe SARS-CoV-2 infection. Using its own MiXCR run on the 5' RACE reads, TCRdb lists one record per CDR3 protein. The repertoire includes approximately 35,000 distinct CDR3 sequences, approximately 5.3% of them detected once, and about an eighth sits in the top ten. Sequencing was performed on whole blood. The receptors originated from an adult who was a healthcare worker with PCR-confirmed SARS-CoV-2 infection or an uninfected control (not recorded which).

The gene calls are TRBV12-3 or TRBV12-4 and TRBJ2-3; TRBD2 is a possible D gene (5 bases). Trimming pared 1 base from V and 5 bases from J, leaving 10 bases between. There are 14 residues in the CDR3. The CDR3 coding sequence is TGTGCCAGCAGTTTAGGGGGAGATGTAGATACGCAGTATTTT. Translated, it gives CASSLGGDVDTQYF.

This clonotype was counted only a few times. The CDR3 sequence: CAWSSGGGNSPLHF. The CDR3 DNA is TGTGCCTGGAGTTCAGGGGGCGGGAATTCACCCCTCCACTTT. The rearrangement uses TRBV30 and TRBJ1-6; 8 bases are a match to TRBD1. The CDR3 consists of 14 residues. Trimming removed 2 bases from V and 7 bases from J; junction bases left unmatched: 4. CDR1 is GTSNPN and CDR2 is SVGIG in the germline V gene (reference sequence).

This clonotype came up many times. V and J are TRBV5-1 and TRBJ2-3; 7 nucleotides match TRBD1. The junction had 2 bases not matched to a gene; V was cut back by 0 bases and J by 4 bases. The CDR3 length is 14 residues. Germline V gives CDR1 SGHRS, CDR2 YFSETQ. DNA for the CDR3: TGCGCCAGCAGCTTGGCCACAGGGGCAGATACGCAGTATTTT. Encoded protein: CASSLATGADTQYF.

This clonotype occurred a few times. The genes are TRBV5-5 and TRBJ1-6; TRBD1 matches at 9 bases. Germline V gene sequence: CDR1 SGHKS, CDR2 YYEKEE (reference sequence). The CDR3 is 14 amino acids. J lost 9 bases, V lost 4 bases, and 5 bases had no gene match. The CDR3 protein is CASSTGQGPSPLHF. The CDR3 nucleotides are TGTGCCAGCAGCACGGGACAGGGTCCTTCACCCCTCCACTTT.

The chain recombines TRBV12-3 or TRBV12-4 with TRBJ1-1; a weak D match, TRBD1 (6 bases). Trimming left V 5 bases short and J 7 bases short, with 17 bases between. CDR3 length equals 14 residues. The DNA for the CDR3 is TGTGCCAGCAGTCCTAGAGGGGGGCGCGGTGAAGCTTTCTTT. Translated, it gives CASSPRGGRGEAFF.

This clonotype has a count of ten or more. The J gene is TRBJ2-1, the V gene TRBV9; a weak D match, TRBD1 (8 bases). Trimming shortened V by 4 bases and J by 9 bases, and 20 bases separated the two germline ends. In germline, CDR1 is SGDLS, CDR2 YYNGEE. The CDR3 extends over 15 amino acids. The CDR3 DNA reads TGTGCCAGCAGCCCCCGCACAGGGGGGGAGGGTGAGCAGTTCTTC. Translation: CASSPRTGGEGEQFF.

This chain links TRBV14 with TRBJ2-7, with D unclear. The ends were cut back, 1 base at V and 9 bases at J, with 10 bases in the middle. CDR1 SGHDN and CDR2 FVKESK come from the germline V gene. The CDR3 runs to 12 residues. The CDR3 DNA reads TGTGCCAGCAGCCAAGGCCGTATAAGGCAGTACTTC. It codes for CASSQGRIRQYF.

The CDR3 is CASKGKNIQYF. The CDR3 bases are TGTGCCAGCAAGGGCAAAAACATTCAGTACTTC. The chain couples TRBV2 to TRBJ2-4, with D uncertain. V dropped 7 bases and J dropped 3 bases, with 4 bases sitting between them. CDR1 is SNHLY, CDR2 FYNNEI, per germline. CDR3 length: 11 amino acids.

This rearrangement joins TRBV11-2 to TRBJ1-4, with D perhaps matching TRBD1 (5 bases). The CDR3 spans 17 residues. V was pared by 4 bases and J by 0 bases, with 15 bases between. CDR1 SGHAT and CDR2 FQNNGV come from the germline V gene. The CDR3 coding sequence is TGTGCCAGCAGCTACGGGGCCACCGAGGCAACTAATGAAAAACTGTTTTTT. Its protein product is CASSYGATEATNEKLFF.

This clonotype was seen only a few times. V and J are TRBV30 and TRBJ2-3, with D possibly being TRBD1 or TRBD2 (5 bases each). The CDR3 covers 13 residues. Looked up from germline, CDR1 is GTSNPN and CDR2 is SVGIG (reference sequence). Trimming removed 3 bases from V and 4 bases from J, with 11 bases in between. As DNA, the CDR3 is TGTGCCTGGAGCCTGACGGGACCAGATACGCAGTATTTT. Translated, it gives CAWSLTGPDTQYF.

The genes are TRBV27 and TRBJ2-3; D is ambiguous. Germline V gene lookup returns CDR1 MNHEY and CDR2 SMNVEV (reference sequence). The CDR3 is 14 residues long. V was shortened by 5 bases and J by 0 bases, with 9 bases between the two germline ends. The CDR3 here is CASSVGISTDTQYF. For the CDR3, the DNA is TGTGCCAGCAGTGTGGGTATAAGCACAGATACGCAGTATTTT.

This clonotype was detected many times. CDR3: CASSLLGSDTEAFF. CDR3 nucleotide sequence: TGCGCCAGCAGCTTGTTGGGGTCGGACACTGAAGCTTTCTTT. The rearrangement uses TRBV5-1 and TRBJ1-1; the D is unclear. Trimming took 1 base from V and 3 from J, leaving 10 bases between them. From germline, CDR1 is SGHRS and CDR2 YFSETQ. The CDR3 extends over 14 amino acids.

This rearrangement joins TRBV20-1 to TRBJ1-5; D not certain. Per germline, CDR1 DFQATT and CDR2 SNEGSKA (reference sequence). The CDR3 runs to 13 residues. V was trimmed by 4 bases and J by 5 bases, leaving 12 bases between them. CDR3 residues: CSATTDTYQPQHF. The CDR3 DNA reads TGCAGTGCTACCACCGACACGTATCAGCCCCAGCATTTT.

This clonotype appeared many times. This CDR3 is CASSRAVRGSGSYNEQFF. The CDR3 DNA sequence: TGTGCCAGCAGCAGGGCGGTTCGGGGATCTGGCTCCTACAATGAGCAGTTCTTC. The rearrangement links TRBV28 to TRBJ2-1; perhaps D is TRBD1 or TRBD2 (5 bases each). This CDR3 spans 18 amino acids. Germline V gene lookup returns CDR1 MDHEN and CDR2 SYDVKM. V was pared by 6 bases and J by 0 bases, with 21 bases between.

The table lists this clonotype with many counts. V usage is TRBV7-8 and J usage is TRBJ2-3; no definite D call. Per germline, CDR1 SGHVS and CDR2 FQNEAQ. The CDR3 consists of 16 residues. Trimming cost V 1 base and J 2 bases, with 13 bases left between them. The CDR3 reads CASSLGANYNTDTQYF. The CDR3 bases are TGTGCCAGCAGCTTAGGGGCCAACTATAACACAGATACGCAGTATTTT.

The chain carries TRBV7-9 and TRBJ2-5; D call uncertain. V shed 4 bases and J shed 5 bases, with 14 bases lying between them. The germline gives CDR1 SEHNR, CDR2 FQNEAQ (reference sequence). The CDR3 is 14 amino acids. CDR3 DNA: TGTGCCAGCAGCTCCGTTCTTGGGCTTGAGACCCAGTACTTC. Amino acid sequence: CASSSVLGLETQYF.

This clonotype appeared many times. This chain connects TRBV7-6 to TRBJ2-3; 10 nucleotides align to TRBD2. Germline V lookup: CDR1 SGHVS, CDR2 FNYEAQ. J gave up 0 bases and V 5 bases, and 14 bases lay outside the gene matches. The CDR3 extends over 19 amino acids. The CDR3 nucleotides are TGTGCCAGCAGCCCCCAGGCTAGCGGGGGCCTCTTTAGCACAGATACGCAGTATTTT. The encoded protein is CASSPQASGGLFSTDTQYF.

The sample holds many counts of this clonotype. The gene calls are TRBV7-6 and TRBJ2-5; TRBD1 matches 9 bases. The germline gives CDR1 SGHVS, CDR2 FNYEAQ. Trimming cost V 3 bases and J 4 bases; bases outside gene matches: 3. CDR3 length equals 14 residues. The CDR3 sequence is CASSFSTGGETQYF. DNA of the CDR3: TGTGCCAGCAGCTTTTCGACAGGGGGAGAGACCCAGTACTTC.

This clonotype was observed many times. This chain connects TRBV20-1 to TRBJ2-5; the D is unclear. CDR3 length: 13 residues. Trimming pared 1 base from V and 4 bases from J, leaving 10 bases between. From germline, CDR1 is DFQATT and CDR2 SNEGSKA (reference sequence). The CDR3 sequence: CSARVPPGETQYF. The DNA for the CDR3 is TGCAGTGCTAGAGTACCCCCAGGAGAGACCCAGTACTTC.

For the CDR3, the DNA is TGTGCCAGCAGCCAAGATTCAGGGGCAGGGCAATTTCGGGGCTACACCTTC. Translation gives CASSQDSGAGQFRGYTF. The rearrangement joins TRBV4-2 to TRBJ1-2; perhaps TRBD1 as D (6 bases). The ends were cut back, 0 bases at V and 8 bases at J, with 22 bases in the middle. CDR3 length equals 17 residues. Germline lookup yields CDR1 LGHNA and CDR2 YNFKEQ.

CDR3 region: CASSREISYGYTF. The DNA of the CDR3 is TGTGCCAGCAGCCGAGAGATTTCCTATGGCTACACCTTC. V is TRBV14 and J is TRBJ1-2; no definite D call. The CDR3 sequence is 13 residues long. Germline-derived CDR1 and CDR2 are SGHDN and FVKESK. Between the trimmed V and J ends, which lost 4 bases and 4 bases, there was a span of 10 bases.

This clonotype appeared many times. V is TRBV14 and J is TRBJ2-7, with D unclear. Germline CDR1 SGHDN, CDR2 FVKESK. V was cut by 4 bases and J by 6 bases, with 10 bases left in between. CDR3 length equals 12 residues. The CDR3: CASSPSLGEQYF. The CDR3 coding sequence is TGTGCCAGCAGCCCCTCGTTGGGCGAGCAGTACTTC.

The chain has TRBV20-1 and TRBJ2-5; TRBD1 aligns across 7 bases. J gave up 5 bases and V 0 bases, and 9 bases lay outside the gene matches. This CDR3 spans 15 amino acids. CDR1 and CDR2 from the germline V gene are DFQATT and SNEGSKA (reference sequence). CDR3 residues: CSARDLRDSNETQYF. The CDR3, as DNA: TGCAGTGCTAGAGATTTGAGGGACAGCAATGAGACCCAGTACTTC.